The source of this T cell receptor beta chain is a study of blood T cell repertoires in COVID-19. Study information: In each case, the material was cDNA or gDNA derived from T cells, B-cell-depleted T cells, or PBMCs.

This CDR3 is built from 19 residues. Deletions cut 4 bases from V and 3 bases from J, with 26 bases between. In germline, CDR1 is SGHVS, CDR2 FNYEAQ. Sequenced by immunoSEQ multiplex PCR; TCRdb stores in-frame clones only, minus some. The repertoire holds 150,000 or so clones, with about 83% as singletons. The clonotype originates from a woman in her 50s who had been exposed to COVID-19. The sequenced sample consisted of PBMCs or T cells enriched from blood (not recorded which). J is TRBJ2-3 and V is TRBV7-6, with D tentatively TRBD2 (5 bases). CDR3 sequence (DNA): TGTGCCAGCAGCTATGGCCCGAGTCGCGGAGGCTTACCGACAGATACGCAGTATTTT. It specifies CASSYGPSRGGLPTDTQYF.